The 7 T cell receptor beta chains below were found in one sample sequenced in a study of blood T cell repertoires in COVID-19 (TCRdb year 2020). Library prep was done by the immunoSEQ multiplex PCR assay. TCRdb provides this immuneACCESS table in a form limited to in-frame rearrangements. Some clones are lacking; in checked studies, under half of them reflect an unresolved V gene, and why the rest are absent is not known. The sample table lists tens of thousands of clones, 81% of them with a count of one. The ten largest clones take up around a quarter of the sample. The sample was peripheral blood. These receptors were taken from a woman aged 80 or over with COVID-19, enrolled during active disease.

This clone appeared once. The chain uses TRBV9 and TRBJ2-1, with 9 bases fitting TRBD1. Trimming took 0 bases from V and 7 from J; bases not matched to a gene: 5. The CDR3 is 15 amino acids. The germline V gene encodes CDR1 SGDLS and CDR2 YYNGEE. CDR3 sequence (DNA): TGTGCCAGCAGCGTAGTTGGACAGGGGAGAAATGAGCAGTTCTTC. This translates into CASSVVGQGRNEQFF.

This sequence joins TRBV3-1 (or the pseudogene TRBV3-2) and TRBJ2-5; 11 bases agree with TRBD1. The CDR3 consists of 16 residues. After removal of 5 bases from V and 5 bases from J, the junction contained 10 bases not matched to a gene. Germline V gene data show CDR1 as LGHDT and CDR2 as YNNKEL (reference sequence). The CDR3 coding sequence is TGTGCCAGCAGCGAAGGGGGACAGGGGGGTAGGGAGACCCAGTACTTC. This gives the protein CASSEGGQGGRETQYF.

CDR3 in amino acids: CASSQGRTSGMTDTQYF. The CDR3 DNA reads TGTGCCAGCAGCCAAGGCCGGACTAGCGGTATGACAGATACGCAGTATTTT. The rearrangement links TRBV14 to TRBJ2-3; 10 bases are a match to TRBD2. CDR1 and CDR2 from the germline V gene are SGHDN and FVKESK. With 1 base clipped from V and 3 bases from J, the junction kept 7 bases outside the gene matches. The CDR3 length is 17 residues.

V usage is TRBV4-1 and J usage is TRBJ1-2; D call uncertain. The CDR3 has 13 amino acids. The V and J ends lost 0 bases and 5 bases respectively, with 7 bases between them. Germline V gene lookup returns CDR1 MGHRA and CDR2 YSYEKL. Here the CDR3 reads CASSQDWSYGYTF. The CDR3 DNA reads as TGCGCCAGCAGCCAAGACTGGAGTTATGGCTACACCTTC.

CDR3 in amino acids: CASRRLTITDTQYF. CDR3 DNA: TGTGCCAGCAGGCGACTGACGATCACAGATACGCAGTATTTT. The rearrangement links TRBV6-5 to TRBJ2-3; D is undetermined. The V gene's germline CDR1 is MNHEY and CDR2 SVGAGI. Deletions cut 6 bases from V and 2 bases from J, with 12 bases between. The CDR3 extends over 14 amino acids.

J is TRBJ2-7 and V is TRBV13, with 9 bases matching TRBD1. The CDR3 runs to 15 residues. Trimming cost V 5 bases and J 3 bases; bases outside gene matches: 8. In germline, CDR1 is PRHDT, CDR2 FYEKMQ (reference sequence). The chain's CDR3 is CASSPRTGGNYEQYF. As DNA, the CDR3 is TGTGCCAGCAGCCCACGAACAGGGGGCAACTACGAGCAGTACTTC.

V is TRBV18 and J is TRBJ2-7; TRBD2 matches 8 bases. Germline loops: CDR1 KGHSH, CDR2 LQKENI. The V and J ends lost 4 bases and 6 bases, in that order; junction bases with no gene match: 11. This CDR3 contains 15 residues. The CDR3 sequence is CASSRGLVASGEQYF. The CDR3 DNA reads TGTGCCAGCTCACGGGGACTAGTTGCAAGCGGCGAGCAGTACTTC.